Shown below are 20 T cell receptor beta chains from a single sample sequenced in a study of blood T cell repertoires in COVID-19. Sequencing was performed with immunoSEQ multiplex PCR; in TCRdb, only in-frame clones are kept and a portion is missing. This table has around 470,000 clones, roughly 91% appearing once. Sequenced input: PBMCs or T cells enriched from blood (not recorded which). The source is a young man who had recovered from COVID-19.

This clone has just one count. This sequence joins TRBV10-2 and TRBJ1-1; D may be TRBD1 (5 bases). The germline V gene has CDR1 WSHSY and CDR2 SAAADI. Trimming pared 8 bases from V and 0 bases from J, leaving 10 bases between. This CDR3 is built from 13 residues. The CDR3 DNA is TGCGCCAGCGGCGACAGAATGAACACTGAAGCTTTCTTT. Its protein product is CASGDRMNTEAFF.

The chain employs TRBV30 and TRBJ1-1; no reliable D call. Between the trimmed V and J ends, which lost 5 bases and 5 bases, there was a span of 18 bases. The CDR3 runs to 14 residues. The germline gives CDR1 GTSNPN, CDR2 SVGIG (reference sequence). CDR3 protein: CAWGFESGSTEAFF. The CDR3 DNA sequence: TGTGCCTGGGGATTTGAATCCGGGTCTACTGAAGCTTTCTTT.

The CDR3, as DNA: TGCGCCAGCAGTGTTGGGGCCCCGAGCTCCTACAATGAGCAGTTCTTC. Protein: CASSVGAPSSYNEQFF. V is TRBV10-1 and J is TRBJ2-1, with D maybe TRBD1 (5 bases). Looked up from germline, CDR1 is WNHNN and CDR2 is SYGVQD (reference sequence). With 4 bases removed from V and 0 bases from J, the gap between germline ends came to 13 bases. The CDR3 has 16 residues.

This chain links TRBV5-6 with TRBJ1-6; D gene unclear. The germline V gene encodes CDR1 SGHDT and CDR2 YYEEEE. CDR3 length equals 13 residues. The V end was cut by 5 bases, the J end by 8 bases, with 11 bases between. CDR3 coding DNA: TGTGCCAGCAGTCCCGGACTATATTCACCCCTCCACTTT. This translates into CASSPGLYSPLHF.

The genes are TRBV9 and TRBJ2-2; no firm D call. V lost 0 bases to trimming and J lost 13 bases, with 13 bases between them. CDR1 and CDR2 from the germline V gene are SGDLS and YYNGEE. This CDR3 comprises 13 residues. CDR3 residues: CASSVARSGWLFF. The CDR3, as DNA: TGTGCCAGCAGCGTAGCTAGGAGTGGTTGGCTGTTTTTT.

This chain joins TRBV5-4 and TRBJ1-1, with 11 bases identical to TRBD1. The CDR3 consists of 14 residues. Germline V gene sequence: CDR1 SGHNT, CDR2 YYREEE (reference sequence). V gave up 5 bases and J gave up 5 bases; unmatched junction bases: 5. The CDR3 DNA is TGTGCCAGCAGAGGACAGGGGGCAGGGACTGAAGCTTTCTTT. Translation gives CASRGQGAGTEAFF. The full variable domain, its missing parts supplied by reference TRBV5-4 and TRBJ1-1, is ETGVTQSPTHLIKTRGQQVTLRCSSQSGHNTVSWYQQALGQGPQFIFQYYREEENGRGNFPPRFSGLQFPNYSSELNVNALELDDSALYLCASRGQGAGTEAFFGQGTRLTVV.

The V gene is TRBV7-7, the J gene TRBJ1-1; no clear D. The CDR3 runs to 13 residues. CDR1 and CDR2 from the germline V gene are SSHAT and FNYEAQ (reference sequence). The germline V and J ends were trimmed by 1 base and 2 bases, with 5 bases remaining between them. The CDR3 sequence: CASSLDSNTEAFF. The DNA of the CDR3 is TGTGCCAGCAGCTTAGATTCAAACACTGAAGCTTTCTTT.

The chain recombines TRBV15 with TRBJ2-3, with 13 bases identical to TRBD2. From germline, CDR1 is LNHNV and CDR2 YYDKDF (reference sequence). The CDR3 runs 16 residues. V lost 5 bases to trimming and J lost 3 bases; unmatched junction nucleotides: 5. CDR3 DNA: TGTGCCACCAGCCTACGGACTAGCGGGAGTACAGATACGCAGTATTTT. This encodes CATSLRTSGSTDTQYF.

The chain has TRBV11-3 and TRBJ1-1; D may be TRBD1 (6 bases). With 7 bases removed from V and 6 bases from J, the gap between germline ends came to 15 bases. Germline V gene data show CDR1 as SGHNT and CDR2 as YENEEA. There are 13 residues in the CDR3. CDR3 loop: CASTGLTGSEAFF. The CDR3 DNA reads as TGTGCCAGCACCGGCCTCACAGGGTCTGAAGCTTTCTTT.

The chain employs TRBV7-9 and TRBJ1-1; TRBD1 agrees at 7 bases. With V trimmed by 3 bases and J by 5 bases, 9 bases remained unmatched. The CDR3 has 15 residues. Germline lookup yields CDR1 SEHNR and CDR2 FQNEAQ (reference sequence). CDR3 sequence (DNA): TGTGCCAGCAGCTTGGGTTACAGGGGACGGACTGAAGCTTTCTTT. Translation: CASSLGYRGRTEAFF.

The table lists this clone with a count of one. In DNA, the CDR3 is TGTGCCAGCAGTCAGGGGAACTATGGCTACACCTTC. This encodes CASSQGNYGYTF. The chain combines TRBV27 with TRBJ1-2; TRBD1 might be the D (6 bases). From germline, CDR1 is MNHEY and CDR2 SMNVEV (reference sequence). V was shortened by 5 bases and J by 2 bases, with 6 bases between the two germline ends. This CDR3 has 12 residues.

This chain uses TRBV27 with TRBJ1-2; 7 bases match TRBD1. The J segment lost 3 bases and the V segment lost 8 bases, leaving 6 bases of the junction unmatched. This CDR3 spans 13 amino acids. Germline lookup yields CDR1 MNHEY and CDR2 SMNVEV (reference sequence). This CDR3 is CASGNRGDYGYTF. CDR3 in DNA: TGTGCCAGCGGGAACAGGGGAGACTATGGCTACACCTTC.

The genes are TRBV7-9 and TRBJ2-5; 10 bases match TRBD2. CDR3 length: 16 amino acids. CDR1 is SEHNR and CDR2 is FQNEAQ in the germline V gene (reference sequence). V lost 1 base and J lost 5; bases outside the gene matches: 7. The CDR3 sequence: CASSLGAGGPTETQYF. The CDR3 coding sequence is TGTGCCAGCAGCTTAGGAGCGGGGGGGCCCACCGAGACCCAGTACTTC.

The chain couples TRBV5-8 to TRBJ1-3; D is unresolved. V shed 4 bases and J shed 2 bases, with 13 bases lying between them. Germline values: CDR1 SGHTS, CDR2 YDEGEE. The CDR3 runs 15 residues. CDR3 DNA: TGTGCCAGCAGCCAATCCACACGGGCTGGAAACACCATATATTTT. As protein: CASSQSTRAGNTIYF.

J is TRBJ1-2 and V is TRBV3-1 (or the pseudogene TRBV3-2); D is unresolved. V was shortened by 6 bases and J by 4 bases, with 12 bases between the two germline ends. There are 13 residues in the CDR3. Germline V gene sequence: CDR1 LGHDT, CDR2 YNNKEL (reference sequence). The chain's CDR3 is CASSRDTPYGYTF. The CDR3 bases are TGTGCCAGCAGTCGGGATACCCCCTATGGCTACACCTTC.

V is TRBV11-3 and J is TRBJ1-3; 8 positions agree with TRBD1. V shed 1 base, J shed 5 bases, and the junction held 10 bases outside the gene matches. From germline, CDR1 is SGHNT and CDR2 YENEEA. The CDR3 spans 17 residues. Written as DNA, the CDR3 is TGTGCCAGCAGCTTAGGAGGTTCGGGACAGGAAAGAAACACCATATATTTT. Protein sequence: CASSLGGSGQERNTIYF.

This chain joins TRBV15 and TRBJ1-5; weak D call: TRBD1 (5 bases). The germline V and J ends were trimmed by 0 bases and 3 bases, with 12 bases remaining between them. Per the germline V gene, CDR1 is LNHNV and CDR2 is YYDKDF (reference sequence). This CDR3 is 16 amino acids long. The CDR3 region has the DNA TGTGCCACCAGCAGAGAATCGATCAGGGCCAATCAGCCCCAGCATTTT. Its protein product is CATSRESIRANQPQHF.

This rearrangement joins TRBV5-6 to TRBJ2-7; possibly TRBD1 for D (5 bases). The ends were cut back, 2 bases at V and 6 bases at J, with 12 bases in the middle. Germline V gene sequence: CDR1 SGHDT, CDR2 YYEEEE. The CDR3 contains 13 residues. CDR3: CASSLRPGPEQYF. In DNA, the CDR3 is TGTGCCAGCAGCTTAAGACCAGGGCCCGAGCAGTACTTC.

The rearrangement uses TRBV15 and TRBJ2-5; 8 bases align to TRBD1. Germline V lookup: CDR1 LNHNV, CDR2 YYDKDF (reference sequence). J was trimmed by 5 bases and V by 2 bases; bases with no gene match: 7. This CDR3 has 15 amino acids. This chain's CDR3 is CATSRQRTGQETQYF. The CDR3 coding sequence is TGTGCCACCAGCAGACAACGGACAGGGCAGGAGACCCAGTACTTC.

V gene TRBV7-2 combines with J gene TRBJ2-1; 7 bases match TRBD2. V lost 8 bases, J lost 2 bases, and 6 bases stayed unmatched. Germline CDR1 is SGHTA and CDR2 is FQGNSA. The CDR3 loop spans 14 amino acids. CDR3 sequence: CASGGLRTYNEQFF. As DNA, the CDR3 is TGTGCCAGCGGGGGACTACGAACCTACAATGAGCAGTTCTTC.